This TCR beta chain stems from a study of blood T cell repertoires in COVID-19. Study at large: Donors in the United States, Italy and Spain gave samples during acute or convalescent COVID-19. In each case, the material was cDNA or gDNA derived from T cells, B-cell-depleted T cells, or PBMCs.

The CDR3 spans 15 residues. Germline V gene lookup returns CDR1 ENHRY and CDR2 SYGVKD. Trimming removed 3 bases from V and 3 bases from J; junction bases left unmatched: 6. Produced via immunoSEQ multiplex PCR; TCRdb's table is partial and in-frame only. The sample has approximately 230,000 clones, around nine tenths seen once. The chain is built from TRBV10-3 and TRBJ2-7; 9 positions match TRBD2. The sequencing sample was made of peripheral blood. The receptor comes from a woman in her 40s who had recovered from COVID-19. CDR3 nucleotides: TGTGCCATCAGTGATTATTCTAGCGGGGACTACGAGCAGTACTTC. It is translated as CAISDYSSGDYEQYF.